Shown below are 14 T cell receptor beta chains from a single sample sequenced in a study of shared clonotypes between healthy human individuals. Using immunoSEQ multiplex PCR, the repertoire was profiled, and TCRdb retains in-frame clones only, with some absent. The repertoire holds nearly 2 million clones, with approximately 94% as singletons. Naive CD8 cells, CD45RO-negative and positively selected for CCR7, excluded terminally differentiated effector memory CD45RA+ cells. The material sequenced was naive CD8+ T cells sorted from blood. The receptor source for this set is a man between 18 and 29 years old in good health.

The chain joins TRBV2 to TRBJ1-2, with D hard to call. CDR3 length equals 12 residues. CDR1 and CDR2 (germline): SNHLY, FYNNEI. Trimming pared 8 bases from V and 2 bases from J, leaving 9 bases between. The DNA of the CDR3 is TGTGCCAGCGGTCCCCGGAACTATGGCTACACCTTC. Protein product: CASGPRNYGYTF.

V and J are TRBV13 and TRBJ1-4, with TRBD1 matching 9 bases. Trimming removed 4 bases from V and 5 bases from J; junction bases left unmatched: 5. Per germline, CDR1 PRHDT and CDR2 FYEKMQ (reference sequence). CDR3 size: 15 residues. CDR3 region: CASSSDRGVNEKLFF. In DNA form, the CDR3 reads TGTGCCAGCAGCTCGGACAGGGGAGTAAATGAAAAACTGTTTTTT.

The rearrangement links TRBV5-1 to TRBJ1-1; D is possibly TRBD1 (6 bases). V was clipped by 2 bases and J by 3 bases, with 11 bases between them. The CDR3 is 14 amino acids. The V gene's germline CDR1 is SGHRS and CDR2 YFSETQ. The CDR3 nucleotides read TGCGCCAGCAGCTTTGAGGGGGGGTACACTGAAGCTTTCTTT. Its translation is CASSFEGGYTEAFF.

The CDR3 is CASSLVQGFPDTQYF. The CDR3 coding sequence is TGTGCCAGCAGCTTGGTACAGGGCTTTCCAGATACGCAGTATTTT. This rearrangement joins TRBV5-5 to TRBJ2-3, with D possibly matching TRBD1 (6 bases). CDR1 and CDR2 (germline): SGHKS, YYEKEE (reference sequence). V was shortened by 0 bases and J by 4 bases, with 12 bases between the two germline ends. The CDR3 runs 15 residues.

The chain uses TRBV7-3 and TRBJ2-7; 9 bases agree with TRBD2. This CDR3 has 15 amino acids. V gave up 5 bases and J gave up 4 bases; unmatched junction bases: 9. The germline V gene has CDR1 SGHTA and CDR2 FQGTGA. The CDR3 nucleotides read TGTGCCAGCAGCCCCTCTGGCGGGGGGGAGTACGAGCAGTACTTC. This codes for CASSPSGGGEYEQYF.

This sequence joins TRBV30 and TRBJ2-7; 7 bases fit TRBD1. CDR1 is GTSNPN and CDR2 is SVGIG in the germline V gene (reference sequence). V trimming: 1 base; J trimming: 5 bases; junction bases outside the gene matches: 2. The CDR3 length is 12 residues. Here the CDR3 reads CAWSEQGNEQYF. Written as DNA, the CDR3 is TGTGCCTGGAGTGAACAGGGGAACGAGCAGTACTTC.

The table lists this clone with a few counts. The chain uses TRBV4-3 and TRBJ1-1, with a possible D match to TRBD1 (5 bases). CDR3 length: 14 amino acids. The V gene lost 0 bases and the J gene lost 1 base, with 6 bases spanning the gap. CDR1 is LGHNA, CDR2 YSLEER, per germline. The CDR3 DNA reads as TGCGCCAGCAGCCAAGATGGGGGGAACACTGAAGCTTTCTTT. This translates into CASSQDGGNTEAFF.

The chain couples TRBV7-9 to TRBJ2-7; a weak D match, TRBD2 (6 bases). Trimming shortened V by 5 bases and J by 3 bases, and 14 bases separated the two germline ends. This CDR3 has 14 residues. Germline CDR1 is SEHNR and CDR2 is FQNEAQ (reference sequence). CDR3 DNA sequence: TGTGCCAGCAGCCCAGGACTACTTCTCTACGAGCAGTACTTC. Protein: CASSPGLLLYEQYF.

The CDR3 nucleotides are TGTGCCAGCAGTTTATACAGGGCGGGGGCCACTGAAGCTTTCTTT. It codes for CASSLYRAGATEAFF. The chain combines TRBV6-5 with TRBJ1-1, with a weak D call TRBD1 (6 bases). Trimming took off 4 bases at V and 4 bases at J, with 16 bases between the two ends. Germline V gives CDR1 MNHEY, CDR2 SVGAGI. There are 15 residues in the CDR3.

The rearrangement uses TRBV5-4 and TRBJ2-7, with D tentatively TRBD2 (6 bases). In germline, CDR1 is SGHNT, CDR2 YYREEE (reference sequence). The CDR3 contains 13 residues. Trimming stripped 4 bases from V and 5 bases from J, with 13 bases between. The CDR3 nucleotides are TGTGCCAGCAGCGACGGGGGAAACGACGAGCAGTACTTC. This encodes CASSDGGNDEQYF.

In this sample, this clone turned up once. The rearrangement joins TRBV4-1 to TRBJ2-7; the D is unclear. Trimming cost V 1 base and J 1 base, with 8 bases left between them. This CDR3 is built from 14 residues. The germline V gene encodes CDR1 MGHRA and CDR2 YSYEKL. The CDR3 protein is CASSQAQTSYEQYF. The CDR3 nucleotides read TGCGCCAGCAGCCAAGCCCAGACATCCTACGAGCAGTACTTC.

CDR3 sequence: CASGLVGGAEAFF. As DNA, the CDR3 is TGTGCTAGTGGTTTGGTAGGGGGGGCTGAAGCTTTCTTT. The chain has TRBV12-5 and TRBJ1-1; a possible D gene is TRBD1 (6 bases). The V gene's germline CDR1 is LGHNT and CDR2 FRNRAP. V shed 0 bases and J shed 6 bases, with 8 bases lying between them. This CDR3 spans 13 amino acids.

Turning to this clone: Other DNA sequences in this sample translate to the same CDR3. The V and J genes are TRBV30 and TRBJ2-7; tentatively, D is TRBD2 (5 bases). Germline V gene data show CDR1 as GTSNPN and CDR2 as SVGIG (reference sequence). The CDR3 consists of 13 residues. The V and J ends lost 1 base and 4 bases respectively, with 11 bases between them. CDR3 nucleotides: TGTGCCTGGAGTGGGGGAAGCGGTTACGAGCAGTACTTC. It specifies CAWSGGSGYEQYF.

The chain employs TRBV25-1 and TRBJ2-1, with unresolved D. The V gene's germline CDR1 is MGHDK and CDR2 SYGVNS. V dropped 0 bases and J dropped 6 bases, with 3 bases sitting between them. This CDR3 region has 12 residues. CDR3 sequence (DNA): TGTGCCAGCAGTGAATATAGCAATGAGCAGTTCTTC. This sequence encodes CASSEYSNEQFF.